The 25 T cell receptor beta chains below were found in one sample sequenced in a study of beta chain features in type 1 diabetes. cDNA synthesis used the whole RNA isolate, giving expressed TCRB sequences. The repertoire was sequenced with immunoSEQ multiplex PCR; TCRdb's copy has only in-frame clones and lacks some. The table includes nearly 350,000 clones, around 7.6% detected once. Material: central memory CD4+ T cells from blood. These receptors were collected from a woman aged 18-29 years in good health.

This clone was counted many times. The CDR3 loop reads CASSAGRGSGIQYF. The CDR3 nucleotides read TGTGCCAGCAGTGCGGGTCGGGGAAGCGGCATTCAGTACTTC. This sequence joins TRBV2 and TRBJ2-4; TRBD2 is a possible D gene (5 bases). The CDR3 is 14 amino acids. CDR1 SNHLY and CDR2 FYNNEI come from the germline V gene. Trimming removed 4 bases from V and 9 bases from J, with 16 bases in between.

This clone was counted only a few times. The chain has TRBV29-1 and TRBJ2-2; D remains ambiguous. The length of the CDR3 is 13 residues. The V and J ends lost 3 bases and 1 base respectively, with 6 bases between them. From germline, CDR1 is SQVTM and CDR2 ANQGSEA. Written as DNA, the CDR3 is TGCAGCGTTGACTCCCTGAACACCGGGGAGCTGTTTTTT. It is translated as CSVDSLNTGELFF.

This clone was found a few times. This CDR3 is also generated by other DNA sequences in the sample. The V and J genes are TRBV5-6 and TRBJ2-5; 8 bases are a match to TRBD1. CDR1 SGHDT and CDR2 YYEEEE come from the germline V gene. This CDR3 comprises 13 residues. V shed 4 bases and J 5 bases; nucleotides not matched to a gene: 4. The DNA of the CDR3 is TGTGCCAGCAGCCTTCGGACAGGGGAGACCCAGTACTTC. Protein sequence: CASSLRTGETQYF.

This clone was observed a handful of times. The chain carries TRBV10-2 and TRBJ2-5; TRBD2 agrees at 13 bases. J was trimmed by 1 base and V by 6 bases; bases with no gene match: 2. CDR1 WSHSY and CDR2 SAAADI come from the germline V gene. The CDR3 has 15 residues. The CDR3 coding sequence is TGCGCCAGCAGAGGACTAGCGGGAGTCCAAGAGACCCAGTACTTC. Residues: CASRGLAGVQETQYF.

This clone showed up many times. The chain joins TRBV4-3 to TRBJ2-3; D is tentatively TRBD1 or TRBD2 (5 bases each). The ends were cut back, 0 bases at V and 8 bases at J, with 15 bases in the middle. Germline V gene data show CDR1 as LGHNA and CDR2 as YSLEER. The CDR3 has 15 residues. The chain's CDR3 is CASSQEGPSEGTQYF. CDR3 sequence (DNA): TGCGCCAGCAGCCAAGAGGGGCCTTCCGAGGGTACGCAGTATTTT.

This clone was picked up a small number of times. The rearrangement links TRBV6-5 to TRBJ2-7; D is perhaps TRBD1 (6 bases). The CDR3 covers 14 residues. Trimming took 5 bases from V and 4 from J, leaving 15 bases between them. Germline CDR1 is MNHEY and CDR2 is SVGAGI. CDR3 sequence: CASSKDRWGYEQYF. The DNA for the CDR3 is TGTGCCAGCAGTAAAGACAGGTGGGGATACGAGCAGTACTTC.

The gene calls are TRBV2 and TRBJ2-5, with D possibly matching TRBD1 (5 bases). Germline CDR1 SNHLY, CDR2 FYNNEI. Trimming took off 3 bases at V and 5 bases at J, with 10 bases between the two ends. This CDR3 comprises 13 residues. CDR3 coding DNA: TGTGCCAGCAGTGACAGCAACAGGGAGACCCAGTACTTC. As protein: CASSDSNRETQYF.

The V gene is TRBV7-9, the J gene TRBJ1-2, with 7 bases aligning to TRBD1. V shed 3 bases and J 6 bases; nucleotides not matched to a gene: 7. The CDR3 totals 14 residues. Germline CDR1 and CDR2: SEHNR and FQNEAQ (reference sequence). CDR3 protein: CASSLGQSYDGYTF. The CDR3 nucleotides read TGTGCCAGCAGCTTGGGACAGTCTTATGATGGCTACACCTTC.

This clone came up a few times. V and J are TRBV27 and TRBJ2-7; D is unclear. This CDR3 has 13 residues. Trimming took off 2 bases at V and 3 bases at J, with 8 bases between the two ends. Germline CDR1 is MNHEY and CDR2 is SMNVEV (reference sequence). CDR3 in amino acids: CASSLKVHYEQYF. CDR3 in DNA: TGTGCCAGCAGTTTAAAGGTCCACTACGAGCAGTACTTC.

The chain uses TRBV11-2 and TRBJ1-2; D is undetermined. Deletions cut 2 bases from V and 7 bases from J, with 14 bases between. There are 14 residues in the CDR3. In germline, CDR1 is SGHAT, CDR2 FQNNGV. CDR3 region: CASSLLGLGGGYTF. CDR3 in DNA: TGTGCCAGCAGCTTACTTGGACTAGGTGGTGGCTACACCTTC.

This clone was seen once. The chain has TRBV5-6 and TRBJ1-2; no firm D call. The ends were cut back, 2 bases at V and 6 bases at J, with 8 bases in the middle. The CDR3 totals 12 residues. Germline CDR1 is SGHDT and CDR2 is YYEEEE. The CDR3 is CASSFVEDGYTF. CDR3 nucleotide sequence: TGTGCCAGCAGCTTTGTAGAGGATGGCTACACCTTC.

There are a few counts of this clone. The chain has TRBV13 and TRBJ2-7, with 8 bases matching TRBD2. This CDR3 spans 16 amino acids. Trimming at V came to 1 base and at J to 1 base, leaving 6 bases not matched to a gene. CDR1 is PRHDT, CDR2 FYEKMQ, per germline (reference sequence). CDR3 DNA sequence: TGTGCCAGCAGCTTAGCGGGCAGCGGGAGTTCCTACGAGCAGTACTTC. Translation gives CASSLAGSGSSYEQYF.

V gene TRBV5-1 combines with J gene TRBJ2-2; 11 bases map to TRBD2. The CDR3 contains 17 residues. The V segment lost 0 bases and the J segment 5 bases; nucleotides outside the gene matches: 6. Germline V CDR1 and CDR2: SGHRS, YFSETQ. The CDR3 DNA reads TGCGCCAGCAGCTTGGACCCCACTAGCGGGAGTACCGGGGAGCTGTTTTTT. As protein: CASSLDPTSGSTGELFF.

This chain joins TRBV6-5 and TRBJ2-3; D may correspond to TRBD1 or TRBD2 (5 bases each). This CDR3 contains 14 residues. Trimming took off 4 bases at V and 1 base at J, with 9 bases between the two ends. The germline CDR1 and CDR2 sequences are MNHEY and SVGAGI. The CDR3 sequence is CASSSGRGTDTQYF. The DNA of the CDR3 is TGTGCCAGCAGTTCGGGACGGGGCACAGATACGCAGTATTTT.

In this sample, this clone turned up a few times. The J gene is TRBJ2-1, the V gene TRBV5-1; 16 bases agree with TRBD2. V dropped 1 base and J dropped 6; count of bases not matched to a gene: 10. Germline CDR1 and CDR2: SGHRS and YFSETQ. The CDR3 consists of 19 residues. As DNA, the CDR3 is TGCGCCAGCAGCTTGACCCCCGGGACTAGCGGGAGGGCCCCCAATGAGCAGTTCTTC. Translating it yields CASSLTPGTSGRAPNEQFF.

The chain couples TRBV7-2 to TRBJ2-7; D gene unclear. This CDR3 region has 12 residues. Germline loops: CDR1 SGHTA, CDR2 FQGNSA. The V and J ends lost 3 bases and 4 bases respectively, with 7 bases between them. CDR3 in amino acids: CASSFPLYEQYF. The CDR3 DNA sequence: TGTGCCAGCAGCTTTCCCCTATACGAGCAGTACTTC.

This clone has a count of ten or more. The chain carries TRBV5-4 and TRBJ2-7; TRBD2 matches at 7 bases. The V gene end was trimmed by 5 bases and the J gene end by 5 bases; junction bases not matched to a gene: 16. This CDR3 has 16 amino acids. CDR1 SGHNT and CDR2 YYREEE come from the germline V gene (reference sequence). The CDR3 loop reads CASSPSLRGSGNEQYF. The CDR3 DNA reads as TGTGCCAGCAGTCCCAGTCTTAGAGGAAGCGGGAACGAGCAGTACTTC.

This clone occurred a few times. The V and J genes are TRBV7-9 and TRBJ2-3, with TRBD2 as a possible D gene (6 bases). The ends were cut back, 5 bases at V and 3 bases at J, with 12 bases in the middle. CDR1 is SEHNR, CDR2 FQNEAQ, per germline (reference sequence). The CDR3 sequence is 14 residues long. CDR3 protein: CASSPTSWTDTQYF. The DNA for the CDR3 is TGTGCCAGCAGCCCGACTAGTTGGACAGATACGCAGTATTTT. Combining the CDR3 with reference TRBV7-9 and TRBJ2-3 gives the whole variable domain DTGVSQNPRHKITKRGQNVTFRCDPISEHNRLYWYRQTLGQGPEFLTYFQNEAQLEKSRLLSDRFSAERPKGSFSTLEIQRTEQGDSAMYLCASSPTSWTDTQYFGPGTRLTVL.

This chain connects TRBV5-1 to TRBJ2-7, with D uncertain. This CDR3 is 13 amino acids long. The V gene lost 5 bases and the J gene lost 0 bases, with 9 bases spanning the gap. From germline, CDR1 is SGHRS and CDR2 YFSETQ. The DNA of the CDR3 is TGCGCCAGCAGGGCGATTAGCTCCTACGAGCAGTACTTC. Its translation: CASRAISSYEQYF.

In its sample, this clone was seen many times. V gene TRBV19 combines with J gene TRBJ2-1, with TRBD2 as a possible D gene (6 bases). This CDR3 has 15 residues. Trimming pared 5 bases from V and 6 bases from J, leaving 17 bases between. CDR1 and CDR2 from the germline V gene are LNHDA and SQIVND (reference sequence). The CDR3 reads CASSLSPEGLNEQFF. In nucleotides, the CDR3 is TGTGCCAGTAGTCTCTCCCCGGAGGGGCTCAATGAGCAGTTCTTC.

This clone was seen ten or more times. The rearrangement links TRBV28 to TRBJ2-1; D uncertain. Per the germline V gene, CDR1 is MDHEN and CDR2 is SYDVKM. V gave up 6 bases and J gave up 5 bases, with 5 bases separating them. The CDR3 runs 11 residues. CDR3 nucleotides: TGTGCCAGCAGACTTAACAATGAGCAGTTCTTC. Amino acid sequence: CASRLNNEQFF.

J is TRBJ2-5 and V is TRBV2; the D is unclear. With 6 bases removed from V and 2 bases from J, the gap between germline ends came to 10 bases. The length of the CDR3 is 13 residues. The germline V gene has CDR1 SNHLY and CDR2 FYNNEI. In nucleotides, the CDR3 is TGTGCCAGCAGGGGTACAAGTCAAGAGACCCAGTACTTC. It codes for CASRGTSQETQYF.

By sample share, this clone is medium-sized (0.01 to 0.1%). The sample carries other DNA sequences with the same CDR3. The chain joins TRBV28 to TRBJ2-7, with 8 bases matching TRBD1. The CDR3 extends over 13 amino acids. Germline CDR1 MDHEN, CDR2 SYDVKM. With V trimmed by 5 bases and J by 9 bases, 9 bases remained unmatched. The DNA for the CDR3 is TGTGCCAGCAGTCGTCTGGGGACAGGCGTGCAGTACTTC. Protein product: CASSRLGTGVQYF.

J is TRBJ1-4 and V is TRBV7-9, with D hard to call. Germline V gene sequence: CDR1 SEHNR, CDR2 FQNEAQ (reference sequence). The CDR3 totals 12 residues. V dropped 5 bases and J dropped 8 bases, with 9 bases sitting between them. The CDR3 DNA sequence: TGTGCCAGCAGCCCCGGCGGGGAAAAACTGTTTTTT. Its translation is CASSPGGEKLFF.

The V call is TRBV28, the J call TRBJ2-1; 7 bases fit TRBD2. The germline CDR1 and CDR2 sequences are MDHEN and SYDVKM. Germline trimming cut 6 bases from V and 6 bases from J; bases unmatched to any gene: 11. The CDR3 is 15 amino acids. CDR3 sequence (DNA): TGTGCCAGCAGCTATTGGGAGGGCCGCGGCAATGAGCAGTTCTTC. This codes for CASSYWEGRGNEQFF. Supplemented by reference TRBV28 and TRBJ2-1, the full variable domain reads DVKVTQSSRYLVKRTGEKVFLECVQDMDHENMFWYRQDPGLGLRLIYFSYDVKMKEKGDIPEGYSVSREKKERFSLILESASTNQTSMYLCASSYWEGRGNEQFFGPGTRLTVL.